A selection of T cell receptor beta chains follows, all from one sample in a study of beta chain features in type 1 diabetes. Method: immunoSEQ multiplex PCR; TCRdb's copy keeps in-frame clones and lacks some. Of 300,000 or so clones listed, approximately 9.9% are singletons. Specimen: central memory CD4+ T cells from blood. Source of these receptors: a man aged 25-40 years with type 1 diabetes. CDR3s include the opening cysteine and the closing phenylalanine or tryptophan. The D gene is left open where the match is weak. Where a row states a size, it is once, few, many or the class of an expanded clone; other rows omit it.

>few|TRBV29-1|TRBJ1-1|NA
CSVGRGTEAFF
TGCAGCGTAGGACGGGGCACTGAAGCTTTCTTT
>many|TRBV5-1|TRBJ1-1|NA
CASSLDVNTEAFF
TGCGCCAGCAGCTTGGATGTGAACACTGAAGCTTTCTTT
>few|TRBV10-3|TRBJ1-4|NA
CAISEGPLNEKLFF
TGTGCCATCAGTGAAGGACCGCTTAATGAAAAACTGTTTTTT
>NA|TRBV7-2|TRBJ2-1|NA
CASSFDPNPPQFF
TGTGCCAGCAGCTTTGACCCAAACCCACCACAGTTCTTC
>few|TRBV11-2|TRBJ1-1|NA
CASSPHLTTEAFF
TGTGCCAGCAGCCCCCACTTGACCACTGAAGCTTTCTTT
>few|TRBV14|TRBJ1-1|NA
CASSQAGRLNTEAFF
TGTGCCAGCAGCCAAGCGGGCAGATTGAACACTGAAGCTTTCTTT
>NA|TRBV4-1|TRBJ2-2|TRBD1
CASSHGGTGGSGELFF
TGCGCCAGCAGCCATGGCGGGACAGGGGGCTCCGGGGAGCTGTTTTTT
>NA|TRBV19|TRBJ2-3|NA
CASRIDSGYTDTQYF
TGTGCCAGTCGCATAGATAGCGGATACACAGATACGCAGTATTTT
>NA|TRBV13|TRBJ1-1|NA
CASSTPAGMNTEAFF
TGTGCCAGCAGCACCCCGGCAGGAATGAACACTGAAGCTTTCTTT
>few|TRBV7-9|TRBJ2-3|NA
CASSPIAGGRDTQYF
TGTGCCAGCAGCCCGATCGCTGGAGGCAGGGATACGCAGTATTTT
>few|TRBV11-2|TRBJ2-5|TRBD1
CASSKGSGTGGAETQYF
TGTGCCAGCAGCAAAGGGTCCGGGACAGGGGGCGCTGAGACCCAGTACTTC
>NA|TRBV7-2|TRBJ2-7|TRBD1
CASSLGQGRYEQYF
TGTGCCAGCAGCTTGGGACAGGGGAGGTACGAGCAGTACTTC
>NA|TRBV4-3|TRBJ1-1|TRBD1
CASSQDRAQGRTRMNTEAFF
TGCGCCAGCAGCCAAGATCGGGCACAGGGGCGAACTCGAATGAACACTGAAGCTTTCTTT
>few|TRBV7-9|TRBJ1-1|NA
CASSAYSGTEAFF
TGTGCCAGCAGCGCCTACTCCGGGACTGAAGCTTTCTTT
>few|TRBV5-1|TRBJ2-5|NA
CASSAGLQETQYF
TGCGCCAGCAGCGCGGGGTTACAAGAGACCCAGTACTTC
>few|TRBV5-4|TRBJ2-7|NA
CASSQEVNYEQYF
TGCGCCAGCAGCCAAGAGGTAAATTACGAGCAGTACTTC
>few|TRBV27|TRBJ2-1|NA
CASSPLGQQAYNEQFF
TGTGCCAGCAGTCCGCTGGGACAACAGGCCTACAATGAGCAGTTCTTC
>NA|TRBV7-2|TRBJ1-5|NA
CASRQGSDQPQHF
TGTGCCAGCAGGCAGGGGTCAGATCAGCCCCAGCATTTT
>many|TRBV7-9|TRBJ1-1|NA
CASSQTLGLAFF
TGTGCCAGCAGCCAAACATTGGGTCTAGCTTTCTTT
>NA|TRBV29-1|TRBJ1-1|NA
CSVKRTDTEAFF
TGCAGCGTCAAACGGACCGACACTGAAGCTTTCTTT
>NA|TRBV7-2|TRBJ1-5|NA
CASSLGGGLNQPQHF
TGTGCCAGCAGCTTAGGCGGGGGGCTCAATCAGCCCCAGCATTTT
>few|TRBV2|TRBJ2-3|TRBD2
CASSSSGGADTQYF
TGTGCCAGCAGTTCCAGCGGGGGGGCAGATACGCAGTATTTT
>few|TRBV28|TRBJ2-3|NA
CASRGTDTQYF
TGTGCCAGCCGGGGCACAGATACGCAGTATTTT
>few|TRBV19|TRBJ2-7|NA
CASSILLAPPSSSSYEQYF
TGTGCCAGTAGTATTCTTCTAGCCCCTCCTAGCTCTAGCTCCTACGAGCAGTACTTC
>NA|TRBV5-1|TRBJ2-7|TRBD1
CASSLTGTAGYEQYF
TGCGCCAGCAGCTTGACCGGGACAGCAGGCTACGAGCAGTACTTC
>few|TRBV30|TRBJ1-1|TRBD1
CAWSPGQGSAFF
TGTGCCTGGAGCCCTGGACAGGGTAGTGCTTTCTTT
>NA|TRBV20-1|TRBJ1-2|NA
CSAAGYGYTF
TGCAGTGCCGCCGGTTATGGCTACACCTTC
>once|TRBV13|TRBJ2-3|NA
CATAQGRADTQYF
TGTGCCACGGCTCAGGGGAGGGCAGATACGCAGTATTTT
>NA|TRBV7-2|TRBJ2-7|NA
CASSSRATLHEQYF
TGTGCCAGCAGCTCCCGGGCCACCTTACACGAGCAGTACTTC
>NA|TRBV19|TRBJ1-4|TRBD1
CATSGGSEKLFF
TGTGCCACCTCAGGGGGAAGTGAAAAACTGTTTTTT
>NA|TRBV9|TRBJ1-4|NA
CASSVAGDTGRLFF
TGTGCCAGCAGCGTAGCAGGGGACACAGGGAGACTGTTTTTT
>NA|TRBV6-1|TRBJ2-3|NA
CASSDIRVGDTQYF
TGTGCCAGCAGTGATATCAGGGTCGGGGATACGCAGTATTTT
>NA|TRBV7-8|TRBJ2-7|NA
CASSFSGTYPYEQYF
TGTGCCAGCAGCTTTTCGGGGACGTATCCCTACGAGCAGTACTTC
>NA|TRBV7-2|TRBJ2-5|TRBD2
CASSLDHTSGKETQYF
TGTGCCAGCAGCTTAGACCATACTAGCGGGAAAGAGACCCAGTACTTC
>NA|TRBV11-3|TRBJ2-5|NA
CASSLVSQETQYF
TGTGCCAGCAGCTTAGTATCTCAAGAGACCCAGTACTTC
>NA|TRBV10-3|TRBJ1-5|TRBD1
CAISDGTGVVNSNQPQHF
TGTGCCATCAGTGACGGGACAGGGGTGGTGAATAGCAATCAGCCCCAGCATTTT
>NA|TRBV10-1|TRBJ2-7|TRBD1
CASSEFDRGQQYF
TGCGCCAGCAGTGAGTTCGACAGGGGCCAACAGTACTTC
>few|TRBV19|TRBJ2-6|NA
CASSIDLSSGANVLTF
TGTGCCAGTAGTATAGATCTATCCTCTGGGGCCAACGTCCTGACTTTC
>NA|TRBV5-4|TRBJ2-3|NA
CASSRKDSSSGTDTQYF
TGTGCCAGCAGCCGGAAGGACAGTTCGAGTGGCACAGATACGCAGTATTTT
>NA|TRBV25-1|TRBJ1-4|TRBD1
CASSDLGQELEKLFF
TGTGCCAGCAGTGATCTAGGACAGGAGCTTGAAAAACTGTTTTTT
>few|TRBV7-9|TRBJ1-6|NA
CASSLQGWNSPLHF
TGTGCCAGCAGCTTGCAGGGGTGGAATTCACCCCTCCACTTT
>few|TRBV11-2|TRBJ2-1|NA
CASSLQQRAYNEQFF
TGTGCCAGCAGCTTACAACAGCGGGCCTACAATGAGCAGTTCTTC
>NA|TRBV30|TRBJ2-2|TRBD2
CAWKPGRLAGGAGELFF
TGTGCCTGGAAGCCGGGTAGACTAGCGGGGGGCGCCGGGGAGCTGTTTTTT
>many|TRBV9|TRBJ2-5|TRBD2
CASSVLSGGYAETQYF
TGTGCCAGCAGCGTACTAAGCGGGGGGTACGCGGAGACCCAGTACTTC
>few|TRBV6-6|TRBJ2-7|NA
CASSFGLSSYEQYF
TGTGCCAGCAGTTTCGGATTAAGCTCCTACGAGCAGTACTTC
>NA|TRBV11-2|TRBJ1-4|TRBD1
CASSPPTGVEKLFF
TGTGCCAGCAGCCCCCCGACAGGGGTAGAAAAACTGTTTTTT
>NA|TRBV30|TRBJ1-1|NA
CAWSATRREAFF
TGTGCCTGGAGTGCTACCAGGCGTGAAGCTTTCTTT
>NA|TRBV6-5|TRBJ1-3|NA
CASRSSGPGNTIYF
TGTGCCAGCAGGAGTTCGGGGCCTGGAAACACCATATATTTT
>NA|TRBV5-1|TRBJ1-5|NA
CASSLAGGNQPQHF
TGCGCCAGCAGCTTGGCGGGGGGCAATCAGCCCCAGCATTTT
>NA|TRBV5-1|TRBJ2-1|TRBD1
CASSLDGQGVYEQFF
TGCGCCAGCAGCTTGGATGGACAGGGGGTCTATGAGCAGTTCTTC
>few|TRBV7-8|TRBJ1-2|NA
CASSLFAEDGYTF
TGTGCCAGCAGCTTATTCGCAGAGGATGGCTACACCTTC
>few|TRBV29-1|TRBJ1-1|NA
CSVRIVGTYEAFF
TGCAGCGTTCGTATAGTAGGGACCTATGAAGCTTTCTTT
>NA|TRBV21-1|TRBJ2-7|NA
CASSKAMWGQTTYEQYF
TGTGCCAGCAGCAAAGCCATGTGGGGACAGACCACCTACGAGCAGTACTTC
>NA|TRBV14|TRBJ1-2|NA
CASSQDAPGVGYTF
TGTGCCAGCAGCCAAGACGCCCCAGGGGTGGGCTACACCTTC